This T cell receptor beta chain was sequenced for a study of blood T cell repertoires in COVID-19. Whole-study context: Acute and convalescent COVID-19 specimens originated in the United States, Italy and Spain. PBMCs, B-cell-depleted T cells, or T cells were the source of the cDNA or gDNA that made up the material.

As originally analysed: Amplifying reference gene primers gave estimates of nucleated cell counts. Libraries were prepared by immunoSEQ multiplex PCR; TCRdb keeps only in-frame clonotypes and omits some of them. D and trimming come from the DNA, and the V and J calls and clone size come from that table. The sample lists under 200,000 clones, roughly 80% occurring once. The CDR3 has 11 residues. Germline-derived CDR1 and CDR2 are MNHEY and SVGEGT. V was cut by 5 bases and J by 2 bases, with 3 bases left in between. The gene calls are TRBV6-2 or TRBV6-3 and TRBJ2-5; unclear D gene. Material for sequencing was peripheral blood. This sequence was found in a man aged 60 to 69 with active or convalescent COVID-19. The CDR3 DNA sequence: TGTGCCAGCAGTCTTCAAGAGACCCAGTACTTC. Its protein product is CASSLQETQYF.